This TCR beta chain was sequenced during a study of shared clonotypes between healthy human individuals. Study overall: Per donor, three plates held CD4 naive cells, three held CD4 memory, two held CD8 naive and one held CD8 memory.

Naivety among CD8 cells was defined by CD45RO negativity and positive CCR7 selection, thereby excluding terminally differentiated effector memory CD45RA+ cells. The study enrolled healthy HIV-negative adults without recent acute infections or vaccinations as donors. Those who donated, Caucasian adults without exception, all lived in Nashville, Tennessee. The assay was immunoSEQ multiplex PCR, and TCRdb's table has in-frame clones only and misses some. The data show about 820,000 clones, about 91% seen once. Study-wide results and caveats: Estimated richness was generally greater in naive than memory subsets.

Trimming stripped 4 bases from V and 4 bases from J, with 12 bases between. CDR3 length equals 14 residues. Germline V lookup: CDR1 SGHNT, CDR2 YENEEA. Comments on this clone: As yet, its antigen is unknown.

This TCR derives from a man in his thirties or forties in good health. The sequencing sample was made of naive CD8+ T cells sorted from blood. This chain connects TRBV11-3 to TRBJ2-3; D not certain. CDR3 loop: CASSSTSGPDTQYF. CDR3 DNA: TGTGCCAGCAGCTCCACCTCCGGGCCAGATACGCAGTATTTT.